Listed below are T cell receptor beta chains from one sample, sequenced in a study of technical replicates of blood from a few donors. Sequencing was performed with immunoSEQ multiplex PCR; in TCRdb, only in-frame clones are kept and a portion is missing. The data contain about 54,000 clones, 94% of them singletons. Material: T cells isolated from PBMCs. The receptors were gathered from a human donor in good health. Both conserved end residues are part of each CDR3. A D gene is named only where the DNA matches it firmly. Only part of the rows carry a size: once, few, many, or a class if the clone is expanded.

V gene	D gene	J gene	clone size	CDR3 DNA	CDR3 protein
TRBV7-9	-	TRBJ2-5	-	TGTGCCAGCAGCCTGGGGGCAACGTACCAAGAGACCCAGTACTTC	CASSLGATYQETQYF
TRBV6-5	-	TRBJ1-2	-	TGTGCCAGCAGTTACATGGACAGTAACTATGGCTACACCTTC	CASSYMDSNYGYTF
TRBV18	TRBD1	TRBJ2-1	once	TGTGCCAGCTTGGGAGGACAGGGGTTTAATGAGCAGTTCTTC	CASLGGQGFNEQFF
TRBV9	-	TRBJ1-4	once	TGTGCCAGCAGCGAGGGACAACTTGCAACTAATGAAAAACTGTTTTTT	CASSEGQLATNEKLFF
TRBV7-9	-	TRBJ2-2	-	TGTGCCAGCAGCCCCCCCTCGAGACAGACTAGCGGGGAGCTGTTTTTT	CASSPPSRQTSGELFF
TRBV5-1	-	TRBJ1-3	-	TGCGCCAGCAGACCAGAGACAGGTTTCTCTGGAAACACCATATATTTT	CASRPETGFSGNTIYF
TRBV5-4	TRBD1	TRBJ1-4	-	TGTGCCAGCAGCTTGGTGGACAGGGGGGAAGAAAAACTGTTTTTT	CASSLVDRGEEKLFF
TRBV7-9	-	TRBJ2-4	once	TGTGCCAGCAGCTTAGCCTCAGGGTCCAAAAACATTCAGTACTTC	CASSLASGSKNIQYF
TRBV11-3	TRBD2	TRBJ2-2	-	TGTGCCAGCAGCTTACGGGGGGAGAACCAGATACTCACCGGGGAGCTGTTTTTT	CASSLRGENQILTGELFF
TRBV6-6	-	TRBJ2-1	once	TGTGCCAGCGGGTCAACAGGGAATGAGCAGTTCTTC	CASGSTGNEQFF
TRBV28	TRBD1	TRBJ2-7	-	TGTGCCAGCAGTTTCCAGGGACAGGGGGCGGACGAGCAGTACTTC	CASSFQGQGADEQYF
TRBV7-9	-	TRBJ2-1	-	TGTGCCAGCAGCCGACCTGAGACTGGTCACTTTTTCGCAGGGGAGCAGTTCTTC	CASSRPETGHFFAGEQFF
TRBV18	-	TRBJ2-3	-	TGTGCCAGCTTACCACTGGGGGCCACAGATACGCAGTATTTT	CASLPLGATDTQYF
TRBV10-2	-	TRBJ2-1	-	TGCGCCAGCAGTGTCGAACTAGCCTTCGGGTCCTACAATGAGCAGTTCTTC	CASSVELAFGSYNEQFF
TRBV9	-	TRBJ2-1	-	TGTGCCAGCAGCGGGAGGACAGCCTACAATGAGCAGTTCTTC	CASSGRTAYNEQFF
TRBV18	-	TRBJ2-1	-	TGTGCCAGCTCACCAAATGTAGCCTACAATGAGCAGTTCTTC	CASSPNVAYNEQFF
TRBV5-4	TRBD1	TRBJ1-1	-	TGTGCCAGCAGCAAATCCGGGACAGGGAGCCTGAACACTGAAGCTTTCTTT	CASSKSGTGSLNTEAFF
TRBV11-2	-	TRBJ2-7	-	TGTGCCAGCAGCTTATACCAGGGGAGCTACGAGCAGTACTTC	CASSLYQGSYEQYF
TRBV5-5	-	TRBJ1-4	-	TGTGCCAGCAGCTCTACGTCAAACGGACTGTTCTTCTCAACTAATGAAAAACTGTTTTTT	CASSSTSNGLFFSTNEKLFF
TRBV7-2	TRBD1	TRBJ1-2	-	TGTGCCAGCAGCCTGCTACTAGGGGGCGGCTACACCTTC	CASSLLLGGGYTF
TRBV7-9	-	TRBJ2-1	-	TGTGCCAGCCGCTGGGAGGAGGACAATGAGCAGTTCTTC	CASRWEEDNEQFF
TRBV7-8	-	TRBJ1-5	-	TGTGCCAGCAGCTTAGTTGGCACATCAAATCAGCCCCAGCATTTT	CASSLVGTSNQPQHF
TRBV7-9	-	TRBJ2-2	-	TGTGCCAGCAGCGGACAGTTCGCGAACACCGGGGAGCTGTTTTTT	CASSGQFANTGELFF
TRBV5-1	-	TRBJ2-1	-	TGCGCCAGCACCCAAACCTACAATGAGCAGTTCTTC	CASTQTYNEQFF
TRBV12-5	-	TRBJ1-1	-	TGTGCTAGTGCGCTTCACAGAGGGATATCTGAAGCTTTCTTT	CASALHRGISEAFF
TRBV5-6	-	TRBJ2-3	-	TGTGCCAGCAGCTTGCAGTCTAGCAGGGGCATAAAGTATTTT	CASSLQSSRGIKYF
TRBV6-5	TRBD2	TRBJ2-1	-	TGTGCCAGCAGTCCCGGACTAGCGTGGAATGAGCAGTTCTTC	CASSPGLAWNEQFF
TRBV14	-	TRBJ1-1	few	TGTGCCAGCAGCCAAGATTGGGGGCGCGAAGCTTTCTTT	CASSQDWGREAFF
TRBV6-5	-	TRBJ1-1	few	TGTGCCAGCAGACACGGGACACAGCACTACACTGAAGCTTTCTTT	CASRHGTQHYTEAFF
TRBV28	-	TRBJ1-6	-	TGTGCCAGCTCGGGAGGGGACTATTCACCCCTCCACTTT	CASSGGDYSPLHF
TRBV11-3	-	TRBJ1-2	-	TGTGCCAGCAGCTTAGGCGACAGTTTCCTGAACTATGGCTACACCTTC	CASSLGDSFLNYGYTF
TRBV7-9	-	TRBJ2-3	-	TGTGCCAGCAGCCCCACACTCCCCCTAGCCAGCACAGATACGCAGTATTTT	CASSPTLPLASTDTQYF
TRBV5-4	-	TRBJ1-6	once	TGTGCCAGCAGCTCCGTACAGGGACCCATGGGTAATTCACCCCTCCACTTT	CASSSVQGPMGNSPLHF
TRBV7-3	TRBD1	TRBJ1-4	-	TGTGCCAGCAGCTTGGGACAGCGCACGAATGAAAAACTGTTTTTT	CASSLGQRTNEKLFF
TRBV5-1	TRBD2	TRBJ2-1	-	TGCGCCAGCAGCAAAGCTAGCGGGAGTTTTGAGCAGTTCTTC	CASSKASGSFEQFF
TRBV14	TRBD2	TRBJ2-2	-	TGTGCCAGCAGCCACGGGATGAGGGACAGAGCTAGCGGGGGGAACACCGGGGAGCTGTTTTTT	CASSHGMRDRASGGNTGELFF
TRBV20-1	-	TRBJ2-1	-	TGCAGTGCTGGGGCCAATGAGCAGTTCTTC	CSAGANEQFF
TRBV7-9	-	TRBJ2-2	-	TGTGCCAGCGCTACTACAGGACTATCGAACACCGGGGAGCTGTTTTTT	CASATTGLSNTGELFF
TRBV6-5	-	TRBJ1-1	-	TGTGCCAGCAGTTATAACAGGGCCACTGAAGCTTTCTTT	CASSYNRATEAFF
TRBV18	-	TRBJ2-7	-	TGTGCCAGCTCACCAGTCACGGCTACGGGGGAGCAGTACTTC	CASSPVTATGEQYF
TRBV5-6	-	TRBJ2-7	-	TGTGCCAGCAGCTTGGGGGTTAGGGAGGACTTC	CASSLGVREDF
TRBV5-4	-	TRBJ2-2	-	TGTGCCAGCAGCCATGGGGACTCCTGGAACGGGGAGCTGTTTTTT	CASSHGDSWNGELFF
TRBV7-3	TRBD1	TRBJ2-7	-	TGTGCCAGCAGTTACTCGACAGGGGCTTCCTACGAGCAGTACTTC	CASSYSTGASYEQYF
TRBV5-1	TRBD2	TRBJ2-3	-	TGCGCCAGCAGCTTGACGTCGGGAGGGCCTTATACGCAGTATTTT	CASSLTSGGPYTQYF